This T cell receptor (beta chain) was recovered during a study of blood T cell repertoires in COVID-19 (dated by TCRdb to about 2020). Background for the entire study: The collaborator samples originated in the United States, Italy and Spain and spanned the acute and convalescent phases of COVID-19. The samples were drawn from two sources: the first 160 participants of the ongoing ImmuneRACE study, and 1,254 subjects contributed by 6 global collaborators. The prospective study material was composed of cDNA or gDNA derived from T cells, B-cell-depleted T cells, or PBMCs. HLA class I and class II types, where available, came from metadata supplied by the sample provider rather than from assay-based typing. Sample metadata almost always included a de-identified subject ID, COVID-19 status, age in years and sex. A freely available public database, intended as a resource for researchers studying the immune response to SARS-CoV-2, is where the repertoires were released. Deeply sampled blood TCRbeta repertoires from subjects exposed to, actively infected with, or recovered from COVID-19 were included in the dataset. General study outcomes and caveats: The amount of clinical and demographic metadata varied by source and participant and was provided uncurated.

Whole blood was collected in K2EDTA tubes by collaborating institutions according to the institutions' own protocols. For TCRbeta analysis, collaborator samples were shipped as frozen whole blood, as isolated PBMCs, or as DNA extracted from either sample type. The V end loses 0 bases and the J end loses 4 bases, and a stretch of 10 bases separates them. Based on the germline V gene, the CDR1 and CDR2 sequences are SGHRS and YFSETQ. The CDR3 measures 15 amino acids from cysteine to phenylalanine. The DNA shown is the 45-base CDR3, in frame from base 1. For this clone: No cognate antigen has been identified for it. No quality values exist for individual bases; no much larger clone is one base distant.

TCRbeta CDR3 regions were amplified from genomic DNA using the immunoSEQ Assay, a bias-controlled multiplex PCR. The original methods were these. Within the assay, amplification of reference gene primers was used to estimate how many nucleated cells each sample contained. Sequence reads were collapsed and filtered to measure the absolute abundance of every unique TCRbeta CDR3 rearrangement. For each sample, productive Simpson clonality was calculated by taking the square root of Simpson's diversity index across productive rearrangements. In TCRdb, the immuneACCESS table is reduced to in-frame sequences with V and J assigned. These tables do not hold every clone; where another copy was compared, an unresolved V gene accounts for under half, and the others remain unexplained. The D gene and trimming were derived from the DNA, and the V and J assignments and clone size from that table. A total of 55,000 to 65,000 clones appear in this sample, approximately 90% of them only once. The ten largest clonotypes hold about a tenth of the sample.

Sample: peripheral blood. The rearrangement joined TRBV5-1 to TRBJ2-2; D gene: possibly TRBD1, on 6 matching bases. The TCR sequence derives from a human donor with acute or convalescent COVID-19. The donor label of this sample is uncertain. Here the CDR3 is given as CASSLVVRGTGELFF. The nucleotides are TGCGCCAGCAGCTTGGTGGTCAGGGGCACCGGGGAGCTGTTTTTT.